The rows below give T cell receptor beta chains drawn from one sample of a study of blood T cell repertoires in COVID-19. Here immunoSEQ multiplex PCR was the method, and the copy in TCRdb shows in-frame clones only, minus some. The table includes about 130,000 clones, approximately 83% detected once. The sample taken for sequencing was peripheral blood. These receptors were obtained from a man aged 55 to 70 with acute or convalescent COVID-19. Each CDR3 is given with its conserved first and last residue. Fields, in order: J gene, V gene, D gene, clone size, CDR3 length, CDR3 protein, CDR3 DNA. The D gene is left open where the match is weak. Size values are once, few and many counts, or a class for expanded clones, and some rows have none.

J gene: TRBJ1-5; V gene: TRBV7-2; D gene: TRBD1; clone size: NA; CDR3 length: 15; CDR3 protein: CASSARTGGYQPQHF; CDR3 DNA: TGTGCCAGCAGCGCTCGGACAGGGGGCTATCAGCCCCAGCATTTT
J gene: TRBJ2-1; V gene: TRBV19; D gene: TRBD2; clone size: NA; CDR3 length: 15; CDR3 protein: CASSALAGGLGEQFF; CDR3 DNA: TGTGCCAGTAGCGCTCTAGCGGGAGGGTTGGGTGAGCAGTTCTTC
J gene: TRBJ1-5; V gene: TRBV30; D gene: NA; clone size: NA; CDR3 length: 13; CDR3 protein: CAWSRTGNQPQHF; CDR3 DNA: TGTGCCTGGAGTCGGACGGGAAATCAGCCCCAGCATTTT
J gene: TRBJ1-2; V gene: TRBV5-1; D gene: TRBD1; clone size: NA; CDR3 length: 15; CDR3 protein: CASSRLDRGRGGYTF; CDR3 DNA: TGCGCCAGCAGCCGCTTGGACAGGGGGCGCGGTGGCTACACCTTC
J gene: TRBJ2-2; V gene: TRBV10-2; D gene: NA; clone size: NA; CDR3 length: 17; CDR3 protein: CASSESTKEGPTGELFF; CDR3 DNA: TGCGCCAGCAGTGAGTCGACAAAGGAGGGTCCCACCGGGGAGCTGTTTTTT
J gene: TRBJ1-1; V gene: TRBV19; D gene: NA; clone size: NA; CDR3 length: 16; CDR3 protein: CASITNGGGVDTEAFF; CDR3 DNA: TGTGCCAGTATCACAAACGGGGGTGGGGTTGACACTGAAGCTTTCTTT
J gene: TRBJ1-1; V gene: TRBV4-2; D gene: NA; clone size: NA; CDR3 length: 15; CDR3 protein: CASSQERLRDTEAFF; CDR3 DNA: TGTGCCAGCAGCCAAGAGAGGCTGAGGGACACTGAAGCTTTCTTT
J gene: TRBJ1-3; V gene: TRBV28; D gene: NA; clone size: once; CDR3 length: 17; CDR3 protein: CASSFPSDRRSGNTIYF; CDR3 DNA: TGTGCCAGCAGTTTCCCCTCCGACAGGCGCTCTGGAAACACCATATATTTT
J gene: TRBJ1-2; V gene: TRBV9; D gene: NA; clone size: NA; CDR3 length: 15; CDR3 protein: CASSVATGPQGGYTF; CDR3 DNA: TGTGCCAGCAGCGTAGCTACAGGGCCCCAGGGAGGCTACACCTTC
J gene: TRBJ1-6; V gene: TRBV14; D gene: NA; clone size: NA; CDR3 length: 14; CDR3 protein: CASSRDSYNSPLHF; CDR3 DNA: TGTGCCAGCAGCCGAGACAGCTATAATTCACCCCTCCACTTT
J gene: TRBJ1-4; V gene: TRBV3-1/TRBV3-2; D gene: NA; clone size: NA; CDR3 length: 12; CDR3 protein: CASSQVARGLFF; CDR3 DNA: TGTGCCAGCAGCCAAGTGGCCAGGGGACTGTTTTTT
J gene: TRBJ1-4; V gene: TRBV27; D gene: NA; clone size: NA; CDR3 length: 13; CDR3 protein: CATGAGWNEKLFF; CDR3 DNA: TGTGCCACTGGGGCGGGATGGAATGAAAAACTGTTTTTT
J gene: TRBJ2-7; V gene: TRBV4-1; D gene: TRBD2; clone size: NA; CDR3 length: 16; CDR3 protein: CASSQNQGLATYEQYF; CDR3 DNA: TGCGCCAGCAGCCAAAACCAGGGACTAGCGACGTACGAGCAGTACTTC
J gene: TRBJ2-7; V gene: TRBV29-1; D gene: TRBD1; clone size: NA; CDR3 length: 12; CDR3 protein: CSVGDRGYEQYF; CDR3 DNA: TGCAGCGTTGGTGACAGGGGCTACGAGCAGTACTTC
J gene: TRBJ1-5; V gene: TRBV18; D gene: NA; clone size: NA; CDR3 length: 18; CDR3 protein: CASSPLAQTAYSNQPQHF; CDR3 DNA: TGTGCCAGCTCACCGCTCGCGCAGACAGCTTATAGCAATCAGCCCCAGCATTTT
J gene: TRBJ1-3; V gene: TRBV5-4; D gene: NA; clone size: NA; CDR3 length: 15; CDR3 protein: CASSLGSRAGNTIYF; CDR3 DNA: TGTGCCAGCAGCTTAGGGAGCAGAGCCGGAAACACCATATATTTT